The clone carrying this T cell receptor (beta chain) is deemed medium-sized (0.01 to 0.1%). Sequenced by immunoSEQ multiplex PCR; TCRdb stores in-frame clones only, minus some. The repertoire holds around 98,000 clones, with about 81% as singletons. Germline CDR1 is SGHRS and CDR2 is YFSETQ. The CDR3 is 13 amino acids. V dropped 1 base and J dropped 2 bases, with 6 bases sitting between them. These data come from a study of blood T cell repertoires in COVID-19. The chain has TRBV5-1 and TRBJ1-1; D not resolved. The clonotype originates from a woman aged 55-70 years with acute or convalescent COVID-19. Sequenced material: peripheral blood. The CDR3 nucleotides read TGCGCCAGCAGCTTGTCCCCTAACACTGAAGCTTTCTTT. Translating it yields CASSLSPNTEAFF.